This T cell receptor (beta chain) is from a study of radiation and T cells in renal cell carcinoma. Study background: Nephrectomy followed 15 Gy stereotactic body radiation by 4 weeks.

Time point given: blood 2 weeks post-SBRT. Treatment meaning: 15 Gy SBRT to primary tumor, nephrectomy 4 weeks later. The CDR3 length is 12 residues. Per the germline V gene, CDR1 is SGHKS and CDR2 is YYEKEE (reference sequence). V was cut by 4 bases and J by 5 bases, with 9 bases left in between. Here immunoSEQ multiplex PCR was the method, and the copy in TCRdb shows in-frame clones only, minus some. The sample yields 150,000 or so clones, roughly 89% seen once. Here the sequenced sample was blood, taken from a patient whose treatment included radiotherapy and nephrectomy. This sequence joins TRBV5-5 and TRBJ1-1, with D perhaps TRBD1 (6 bases). This TCR was sampled from a woman between 50 and 59 years old with renal cell carcinoma. CDR3 DNA: TGTGCCAGCAGCCAGGGGCGAACTGAAGCTTTCTTT. Its protein is CASSQGRTEAFF. The variable domain in full, with the rest retrieved from reference TRBV5-5 and TRBJ1-1, is DAGVTQSPTHLIKTRGQQVTLRCSPISGHKSVSWYQQVLGQGPQFIFQYYEKEERGRGNFPDRFSARQFPNYSSELNVNALLLGDSALYLCASSQGRTEAFFGQGTRLTVV.